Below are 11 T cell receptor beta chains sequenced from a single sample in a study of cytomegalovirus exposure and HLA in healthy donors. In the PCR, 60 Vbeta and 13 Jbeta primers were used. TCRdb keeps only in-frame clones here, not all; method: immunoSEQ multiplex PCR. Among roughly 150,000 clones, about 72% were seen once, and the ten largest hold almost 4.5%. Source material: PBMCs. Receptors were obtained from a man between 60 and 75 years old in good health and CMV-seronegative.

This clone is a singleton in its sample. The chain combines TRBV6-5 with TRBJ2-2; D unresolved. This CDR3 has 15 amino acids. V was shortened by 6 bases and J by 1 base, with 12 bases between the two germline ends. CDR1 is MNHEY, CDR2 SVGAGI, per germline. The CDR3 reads CASRRSVLNTGELFF. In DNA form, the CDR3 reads TGTGCCAGCAGGCGAAGCGTTTTGAACACCGGGGAGCTGTTTTTT.

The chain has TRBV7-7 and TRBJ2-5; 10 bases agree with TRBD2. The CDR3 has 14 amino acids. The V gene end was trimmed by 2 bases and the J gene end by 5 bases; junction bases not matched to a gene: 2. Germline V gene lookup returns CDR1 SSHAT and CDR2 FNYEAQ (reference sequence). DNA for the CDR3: TGTGCCAGCAGCTTACTAGCGGGAGAGGAGACCCAGTACTTC. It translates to CASSLLAGEETQYF.

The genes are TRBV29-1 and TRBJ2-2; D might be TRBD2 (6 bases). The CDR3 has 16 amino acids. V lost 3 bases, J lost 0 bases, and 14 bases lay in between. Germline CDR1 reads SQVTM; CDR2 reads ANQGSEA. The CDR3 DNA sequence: TGCAGCGTTGATCTGGAAGCGGGCCCGAACACCGGGGAGCTGTTTTTT. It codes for CSVDLEAGPNTGELFF.

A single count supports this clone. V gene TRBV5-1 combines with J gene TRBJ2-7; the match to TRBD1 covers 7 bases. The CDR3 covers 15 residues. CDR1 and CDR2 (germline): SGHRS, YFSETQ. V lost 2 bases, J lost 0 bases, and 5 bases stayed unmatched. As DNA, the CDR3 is TGCGCCAGCAGCTTAAGTAGGGACAGCTCCTACGAGCAGTACTTC. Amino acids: CASSLSRDSSYEQYF.

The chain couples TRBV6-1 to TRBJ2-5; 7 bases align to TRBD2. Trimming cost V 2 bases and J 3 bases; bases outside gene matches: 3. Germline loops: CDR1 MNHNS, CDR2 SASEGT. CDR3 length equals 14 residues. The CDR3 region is CASSELAGEETQYF. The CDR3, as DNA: TGTGCCAGCAGTGAATTGGCGGGAGAAGAGACCCAGTACTTC.

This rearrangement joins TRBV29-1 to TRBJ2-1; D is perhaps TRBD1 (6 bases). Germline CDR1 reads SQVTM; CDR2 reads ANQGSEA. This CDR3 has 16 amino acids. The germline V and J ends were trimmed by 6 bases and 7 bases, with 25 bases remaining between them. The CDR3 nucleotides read TGCAGCGTGGGGGCCCAAGGCGAGGGCGTGTCTAATGAGCAGTTCTTC. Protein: CSVGAQGEGVSNEQFF.

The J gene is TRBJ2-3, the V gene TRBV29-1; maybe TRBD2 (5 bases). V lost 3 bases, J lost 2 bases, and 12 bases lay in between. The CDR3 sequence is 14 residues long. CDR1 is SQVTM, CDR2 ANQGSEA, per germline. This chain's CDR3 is CSVDLATNTDTQYF. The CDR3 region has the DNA TGCAGCGTTGACCTAGCTACGAACACAGATACGCAGTATTTT.

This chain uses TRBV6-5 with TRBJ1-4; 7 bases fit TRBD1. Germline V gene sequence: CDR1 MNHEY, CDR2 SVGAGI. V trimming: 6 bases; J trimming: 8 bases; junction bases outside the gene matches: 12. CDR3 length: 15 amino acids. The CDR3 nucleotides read TGTGCCAGCAGCCCCCCGGGACAGAAAGGGGAAAAACTGTTTTTT. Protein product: CASSPPGQKGEKLFF.

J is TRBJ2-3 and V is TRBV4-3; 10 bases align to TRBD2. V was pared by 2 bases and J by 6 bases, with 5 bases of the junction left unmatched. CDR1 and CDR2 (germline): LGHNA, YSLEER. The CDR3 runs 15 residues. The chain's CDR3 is CASSQNSAGGDTQYF. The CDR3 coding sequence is TGCGCCAGCAGCCAAAATTCAGCGGGAGGGGATACGCAGTATTTT.

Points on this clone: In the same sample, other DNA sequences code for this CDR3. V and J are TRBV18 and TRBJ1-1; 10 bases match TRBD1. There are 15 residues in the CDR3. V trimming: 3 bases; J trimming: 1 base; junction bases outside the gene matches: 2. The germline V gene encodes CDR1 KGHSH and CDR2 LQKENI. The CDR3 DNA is TGTGCCAGCTCACCCCGGACAGGGGGGAACACTGAAGCTTTCTTT. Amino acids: CASSPRTGGNTEAFF.

The CDR3 bases are TGTGCCTGGTCCCGACAGCCAGATACGCAGTATTTT. Translated, it gives CAWSRQPDTQYF. This chain links TRBV30 with TRBJ2-3, with D maybe TRBD1 (5 bases). The germline CDR1 and CDR2 sequences are GTSNPN and SVGIG (reference sequence). V gave up 5 bases and J gave up 4 bases, with 10 bases separating them. The CDR3 spans 12 residues.